The entry below gives a single T cell receptor (beta chain) sequence along with its context. What it recognizes is unknown. The entry originates in a study of T cell responses to AZD1222 COVID-19 vaccine. The CDR3 extends over 11 amino acids. Germline lookup yields CDR1 MDHEN and CDR2 SYDVKM. Trimming cost V 9 bases and J 4 bases, with 10 bases left between them. The protocol was immunoSEQ multiplex PCR, while the TCRdb copy is restricted to in-frame clones and leaves out a portion. Among about 270,000 clones listed, 90% to 95% were seen once. Study-level points and caveats: Spike-specific TCR depth and breadth grew after two AZD1222 doses.

The receptor comes from an adult who received the AZD1222 COVID-19 vaccine. The sequences come from peripheral blood, collected 28 days after the second AZD1222 dose. The chain is built from TRBV28 and TRBJ2-7; D may be TRBD2 (5 bases). This CDR3 reads CASLGGYEQYF. The CDR3 DNA is TGTGCCAGTCTTGGAGGTTACGAGCAGTACTTC.